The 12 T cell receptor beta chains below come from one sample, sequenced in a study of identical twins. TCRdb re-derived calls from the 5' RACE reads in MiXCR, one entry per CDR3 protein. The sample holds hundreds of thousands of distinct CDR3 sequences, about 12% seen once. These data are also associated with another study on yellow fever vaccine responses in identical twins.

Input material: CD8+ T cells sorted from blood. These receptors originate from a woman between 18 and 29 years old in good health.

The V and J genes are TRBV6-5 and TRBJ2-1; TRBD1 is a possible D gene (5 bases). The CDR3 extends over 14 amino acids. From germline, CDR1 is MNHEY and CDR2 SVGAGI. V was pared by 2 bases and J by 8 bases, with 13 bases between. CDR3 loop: CASSYTRQTDEQFF. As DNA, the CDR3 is TGTGCCAGCAGTTACACCCGACAGACAGATGAGCAGTTCTTC.

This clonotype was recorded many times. CDR3 nucleotides: TGTGCCAGCAGCCCCGGACAGGGTAACACCGGGGAGCTGTTTTTT. Amino acids: CASSPGQGNTGELFF. V gene TRBV12-3 or TRBV12-4 combines with J gene TRBJ2-2; 8 bases are a match to TRBD1. V gave up 6 bases and J gave up 2 bases; unmatched junction bases: 5. The CDR3 extends over 15 amino acids.

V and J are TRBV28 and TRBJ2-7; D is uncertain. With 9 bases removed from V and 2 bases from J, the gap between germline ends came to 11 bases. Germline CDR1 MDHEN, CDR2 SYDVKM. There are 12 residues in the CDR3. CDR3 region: CASLTQTYEQYF. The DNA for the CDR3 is TGTGCCAGTTTGACTCAAACCTACGAGCAGTACTTC.

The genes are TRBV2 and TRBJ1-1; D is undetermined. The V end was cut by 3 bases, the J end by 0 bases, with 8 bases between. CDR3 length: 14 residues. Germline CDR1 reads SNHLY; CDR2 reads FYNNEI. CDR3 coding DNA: TGTGCCAGCAGTGACCTGCGAATGAACACTGAAGCTTTCTTT. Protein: CASSDLRMNTEAFF. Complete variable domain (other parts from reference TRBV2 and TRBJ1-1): EPEVTQTPSHQVTQMGQEVILRCVPISNHLYFYWYRQILGQKVEFLVSFYNNEISEKSEIFDDQFSVERPDGSNFTLKIRSTKLEDSAMYFCASSDLRMNTEAFFGQGTRLTVV.

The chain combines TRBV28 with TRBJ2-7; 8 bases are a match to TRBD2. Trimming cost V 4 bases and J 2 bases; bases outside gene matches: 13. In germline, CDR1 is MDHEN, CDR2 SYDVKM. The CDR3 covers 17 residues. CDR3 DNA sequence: TGTGCCAGCAGTTCACAGGCCCTCAGCGGGAGTCCCTACGAGCAGTACGTC. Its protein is CASSSQALSGSPYEQYV.

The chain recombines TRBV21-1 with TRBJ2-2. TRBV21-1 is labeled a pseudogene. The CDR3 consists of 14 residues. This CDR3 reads CASPSLTLTGELFF. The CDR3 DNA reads TGTGCCAGCCCATCTTTGACCCTCACCGGGGAGCTGTTTTTT.

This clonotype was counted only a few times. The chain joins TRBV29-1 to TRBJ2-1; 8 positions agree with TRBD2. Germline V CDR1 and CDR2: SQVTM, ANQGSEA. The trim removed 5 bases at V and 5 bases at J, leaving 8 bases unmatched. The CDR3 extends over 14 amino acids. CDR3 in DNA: TGCAGCGTTAACGCTGAGCGGGAGCACAATGAGCAGTTCTTC. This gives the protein CSVNAEREHNEQFF.

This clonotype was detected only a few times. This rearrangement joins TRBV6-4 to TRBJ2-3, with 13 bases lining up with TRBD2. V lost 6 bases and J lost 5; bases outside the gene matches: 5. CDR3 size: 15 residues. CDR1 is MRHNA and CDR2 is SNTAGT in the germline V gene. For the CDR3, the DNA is TGTGCCAGCAGGAAACTAGCGGGGGGGGAAGATACGCAGTATTTT. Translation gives CASRKLAGGEDTQYF.

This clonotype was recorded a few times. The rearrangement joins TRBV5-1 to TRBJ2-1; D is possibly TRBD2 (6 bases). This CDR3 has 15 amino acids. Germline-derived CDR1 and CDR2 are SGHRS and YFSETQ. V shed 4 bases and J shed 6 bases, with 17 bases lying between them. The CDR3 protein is CASSLRDSKANEQFF. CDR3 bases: TGCGCCAGCAGCCTCCGGGACTCAAAAGCCAATGAGCAGTTCTTC. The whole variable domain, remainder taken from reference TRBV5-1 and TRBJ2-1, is KAGVTQTPRYLIKTRGQQVTLSCSPISGHRSVSWYQQTPGQGLQFLFEYFSETQRNKGNFPGRFSGRQFSNSRSEMNVSTLELGDSALYLCASSLRDSKANEQFFGPGTRLTVL.

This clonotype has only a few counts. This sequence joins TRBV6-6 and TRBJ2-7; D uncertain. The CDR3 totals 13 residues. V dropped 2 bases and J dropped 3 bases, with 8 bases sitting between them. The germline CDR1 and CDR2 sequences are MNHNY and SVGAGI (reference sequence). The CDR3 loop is CASSYGSNYEQYF. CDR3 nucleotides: TGTGCCAGCAGTTACGGGTCCAACTACGAGCAGTACTTC.

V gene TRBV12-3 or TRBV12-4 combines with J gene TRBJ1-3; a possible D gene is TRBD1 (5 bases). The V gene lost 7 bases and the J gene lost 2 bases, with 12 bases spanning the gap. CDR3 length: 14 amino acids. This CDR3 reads CASNPGFAGNTIYF. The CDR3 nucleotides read TGTGCCAGCAACCCAGGGTTCGCTGGAAACACCATATATTTT.

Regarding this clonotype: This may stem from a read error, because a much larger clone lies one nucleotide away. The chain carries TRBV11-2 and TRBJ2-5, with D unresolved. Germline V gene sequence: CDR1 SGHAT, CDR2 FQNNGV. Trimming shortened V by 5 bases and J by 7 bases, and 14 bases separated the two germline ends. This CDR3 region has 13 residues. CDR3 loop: CASSIDTFGTQYF. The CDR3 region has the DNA TGTGCCAGCAGCATCGACACTTTTGGGACCCAGTACTTC.